The entry below describes one TCR beta chain. The sample originates from a study of graft-versus-host responses after intestinal transplantation. Looking at the study overall: Anti-thymocyte globulin induction, then tacrolimus and steroids for around 3 years, went to all recipients. Study-level points and caveats: In patients with graft-donor T cell macrochimerism, allograft graft-versus-host to host-versus-graft clonal ratios were high. Declines in HvG clones occurring early post-transplant were associated with peak circulating GvH clone levels.

Responders that carried the CFSE label, about 200,000 of them, were plated with about 200,000 irradiated, violet-dye-labeled stimulator cells. Looked up from germline, CDR1 is LGHNA and CDR2 is YSLEER. Trimming took 1 base from V and 0 from J, leaving 12 bases between them. The CDR3 sequence is 16 residues long. The table came from immunoSEQ multiplex PCR; TCRdb's copy has only in-frame clones and leaves some out. The repertoire has some 1,900 clones, around 38% of them found once; the top ten carry approximately 9%. This specimen was alloreactive CD8+ T cells from a mixed lymphocyte reaction culture, taken before transplantation. The sample's subset: CFSE-low proliferating T cells sorted from roughly six-day pre-transplant mixed lymphocyte reaction (GvH or HvG direction). The chain recombines TRBV4-3 with TRBJ1-1; D remains unclear. The sequence derives from a human patient who was an organ donor for intestinal transplantation. CDR3 in DNA: TGCGCCAGCAGCCAAGTCGGCAGACCCATGAACACTGAAGCTTTCTTT. Protein: CASSQVGRPMNTEAFF.